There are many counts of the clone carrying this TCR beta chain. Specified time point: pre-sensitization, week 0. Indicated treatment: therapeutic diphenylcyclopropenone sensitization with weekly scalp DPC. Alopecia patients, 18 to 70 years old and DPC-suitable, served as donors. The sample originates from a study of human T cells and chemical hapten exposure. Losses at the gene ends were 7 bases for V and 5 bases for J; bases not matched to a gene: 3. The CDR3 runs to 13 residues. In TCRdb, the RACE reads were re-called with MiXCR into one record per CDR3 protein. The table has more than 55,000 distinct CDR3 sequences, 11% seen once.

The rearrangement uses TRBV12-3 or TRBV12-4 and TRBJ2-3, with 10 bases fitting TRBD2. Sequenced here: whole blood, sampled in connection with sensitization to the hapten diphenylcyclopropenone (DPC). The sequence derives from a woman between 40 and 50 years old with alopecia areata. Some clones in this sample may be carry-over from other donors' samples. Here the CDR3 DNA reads TGTGCCAGCAAAGCGGGAGGGGGAGATACGCAGTATTTT. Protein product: CASKAGGGDTQYF.